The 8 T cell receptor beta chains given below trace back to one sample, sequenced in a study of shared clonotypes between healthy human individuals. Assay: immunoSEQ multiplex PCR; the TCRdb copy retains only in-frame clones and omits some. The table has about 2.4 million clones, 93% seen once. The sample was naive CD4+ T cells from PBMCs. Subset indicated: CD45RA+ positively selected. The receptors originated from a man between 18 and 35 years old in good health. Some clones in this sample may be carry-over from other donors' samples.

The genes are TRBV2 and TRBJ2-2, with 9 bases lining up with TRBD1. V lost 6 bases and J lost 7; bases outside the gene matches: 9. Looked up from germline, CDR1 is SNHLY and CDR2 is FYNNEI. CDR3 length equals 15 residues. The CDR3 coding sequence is TGTGCCAGCAGCGTAGGGACAGGGTTCATCGGGGAGCTGTTTTTT. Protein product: CASSVGTGFIGELFF.

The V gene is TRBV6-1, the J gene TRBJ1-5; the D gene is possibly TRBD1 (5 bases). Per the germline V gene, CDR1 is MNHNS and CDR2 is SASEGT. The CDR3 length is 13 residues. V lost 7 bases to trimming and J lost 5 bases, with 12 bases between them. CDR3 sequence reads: CASTGQGDQPQHF. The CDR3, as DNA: TGTGCCAGCACTGGGCAGGGAGATCAGCCCCAGCATTTT.

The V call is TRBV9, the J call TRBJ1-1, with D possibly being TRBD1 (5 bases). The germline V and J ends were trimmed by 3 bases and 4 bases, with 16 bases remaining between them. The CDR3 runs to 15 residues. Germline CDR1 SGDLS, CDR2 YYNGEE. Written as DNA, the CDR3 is TGTGCCAGCAGCGCGCAGGGTATAGCGGGCACTGAAGCTTTCTTT. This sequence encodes CASSAQGIAGTEAFF.

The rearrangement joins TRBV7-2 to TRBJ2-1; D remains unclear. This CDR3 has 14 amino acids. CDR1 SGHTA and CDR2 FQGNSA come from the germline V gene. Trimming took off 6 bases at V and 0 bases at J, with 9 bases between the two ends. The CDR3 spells CASSPLSSYNEQFF. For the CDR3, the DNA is TGTGCCAGCAGTCCCCTGAGCTCCTACAATGAGCAGTTCTTC.

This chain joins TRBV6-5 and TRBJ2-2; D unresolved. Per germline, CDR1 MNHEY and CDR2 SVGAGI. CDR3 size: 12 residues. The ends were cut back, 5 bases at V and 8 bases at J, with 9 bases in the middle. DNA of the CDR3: TGTGCCAGCAGTCCCCCTAAAGGGGAGCTGTTTTTT. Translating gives CASSPPKGELFF.

The CDR3 reads CASSDPASIDTQYF. The CDR3, as DNA: TGTGCCAGCAGCGATCCTGCTAGCATCGATACGCAGTATTTT. V and J are TRBV5-4 and TRBJ2-3, with D possibly matching TRBD2 (5 bases). The CDR3 is made up of 14 amino acids. CDR1 is SGHNT and CDR2 is YYREEE in the germline V gene (reference sequence). Trimming stripped 4 bases from V and 6 bases from J, with 15 bases between.

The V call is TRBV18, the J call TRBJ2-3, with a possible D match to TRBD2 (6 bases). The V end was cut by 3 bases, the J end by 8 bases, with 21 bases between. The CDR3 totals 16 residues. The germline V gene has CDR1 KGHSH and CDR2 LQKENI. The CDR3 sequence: CASSPWLSGDSATQYF. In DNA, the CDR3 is TGTGCCAGCTCACCGTGGCTTTCGGGGGATAGCGCTACGCAGTATTTT.

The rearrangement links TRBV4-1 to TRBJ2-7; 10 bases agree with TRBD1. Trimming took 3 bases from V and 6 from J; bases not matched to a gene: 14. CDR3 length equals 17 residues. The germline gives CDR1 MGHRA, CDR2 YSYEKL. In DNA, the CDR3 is TGCGCCAGCAGCCATGGAAATAGACAGGGGGCGGGAGGCGAGCAGTACTTC. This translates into CASSHGNRQGAGGEQYF.